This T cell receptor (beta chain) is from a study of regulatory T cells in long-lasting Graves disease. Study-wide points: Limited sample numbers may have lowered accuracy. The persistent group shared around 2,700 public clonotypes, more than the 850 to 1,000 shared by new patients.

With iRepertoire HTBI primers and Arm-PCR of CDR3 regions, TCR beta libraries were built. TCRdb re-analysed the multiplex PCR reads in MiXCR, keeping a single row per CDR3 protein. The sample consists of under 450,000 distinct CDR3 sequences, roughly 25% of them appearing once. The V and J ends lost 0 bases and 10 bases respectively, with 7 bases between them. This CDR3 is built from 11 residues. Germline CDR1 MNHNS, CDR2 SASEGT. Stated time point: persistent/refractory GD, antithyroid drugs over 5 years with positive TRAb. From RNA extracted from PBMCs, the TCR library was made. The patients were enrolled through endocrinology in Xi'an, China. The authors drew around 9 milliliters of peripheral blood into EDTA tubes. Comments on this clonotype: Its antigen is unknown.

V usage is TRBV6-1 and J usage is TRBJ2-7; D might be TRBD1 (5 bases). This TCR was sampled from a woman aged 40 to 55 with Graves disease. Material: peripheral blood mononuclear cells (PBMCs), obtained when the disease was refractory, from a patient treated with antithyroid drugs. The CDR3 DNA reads TGTGCCAGCAGTGAAGCAGGGGTCCAGTACTTC. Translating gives CASSEAGVQYF.